Below are 15 T cell receptor beta chains sequenced from a single sample in a study of beta chain features in type 1 diabetes. The whole isolated RNA underwent reverse transcription, so sequencing captured expressed TCRB transcripts. The table came from immunoSEQ multiplex PCR; TCRdb's copy has only in-frame clones and leaves some out. This sample has under 250,000 clones, with 27% found just once. The sample consisted of central memory CD4+ T cells from blood. Receptor source: a man in his thirties or forties in good health.

The genes are TRBV10-3 and TRBJ2-3; D not certain. This CDR3 spans 15 amino acids. V lost 6 bases to trimming and J lost 7 bases, with 20 bases between them. Germline lookup yields CDR1 ENHRY and CDR2 SYGVKD. The CDR3 sequence is CAIRSNPGPPNTQYF. CDR3 bases: TGTGCCATCAGATCAAACCCCGGGCCGCCCAATACGCAGTATTTT.

This clone was detected ten times or more. This chain uses TRBV28 with TRBJ2-7; possibly TRBD1 for D (5 bases). Germline V lookup: CDR1 MDHEN, CDR2 SYDVKM. The germline V and J ends were trimmed by 7 bases and 5 bases, with 18 bases remaining between them. The CDR3 sequence is 14 residues long. This chain's CDR3 is CASTTLAGKHEQYF. The CDR3 nucleotides read TGTGCCAGCACCACCCTGGCAGGGAAGCACGAGCAGTACTTC. Full variable domain (missing parts from reference TRBV28 and TRBJ2-7): DVKVTQSSRYLVKRTGEKVFLECVQDMDHENMFWYRQDPGLGLRLIYFSYDVKMKEKGDIPEGYSVSREKKERFSLILESASTNQTSMYLCASTTLAGKHEQYFGPGTRLTVT.

V gene TRBV4-1 combines with J gene TRBJ2-5; TRBD1 matches 7 bases. V was pared by 0 bases and J by 5 bases, with 3 bases of the junction left unmatched. The CDR3 runs to 14 residues. Germline V CDR1 and CDR2: MGHRA, YSYEKL. The CDR3 region has the DNA TGCGCCAGCAGCCAAGATAACAGGGGTGAGACCCAGTACTTC. Encoded protein: CASSQDNRGETQYF.

In this sample, this clone turned up a few times. Other DNA sequences in this sample translate to the same CDR3. This sequence joins TRBV7-9 and TRBJ1-2, with D possibly being TRBD1 (6 bases). CDR1 SEHNR and CDR2 FQNEAQ come from the germline V gene (reference sequence). The CDR3 loop spans 12 amino acids. Trimming cost V 3 bases and J 4 bases, with 6 bases left between them. CDR3 coding DNA: TGTGCCAGCAGCTTGGACAGCTATGGCTACACCTTC. Translated, it gives CASSLDSYGYTF.

The chain links TRBV7-2 to TRBJ2-1; TRBD1 agrees at 7 bases. Trimming cost V 4 bases and J 8 bases; bases outside gene matches: 11. In germline, CDR1 is SGHTA, CDR2 FQGNSA. CDR3 size: 15 residues. CDR3 residues: CASSSPDRRGYEQFF. The CDR3 nucleotides read TGTGCCAGCAGCTCCCCGGACAGGCGAGGGTATGAGCAGTTCTTC.

The chain carries TRBV30 and TRBJ2-2, with D possibly being TRBD2 (6 bases). The germline V and J ends were trimmed by 1 base and 6 bases, with 12 bases remaining between them. Germline loops: CDR1 GTSNPN, CDR2 SVGIG (reference sequence). The CDR3 runs to 14 residues. The CDR3 sequence: CAWSALAGPGELFF. The DNA for the CDR3 is TGTGCCTGGAGTGCCCTCGCGGGGCCCGGGGAGCTGTTTTTT. Filled out from reference TRBV30 and TRBJ2-2, the complete variable domain reads SQTIHQWPATLVQPVGSPLSLECTVEGTSNPNLYWYRQAAGRGLQLLFYSVGIGQISSEVPQNLSASRPQDRQFILSSKKLLLSDSGFYLCAWSALAGPGELFFGEGSRLTVL.

The gene calls are TRBV2 and TRBJ2-3, with D unresolved. Germline-derived CDR1 and CDR2 are SNHLY and FYNNEI. This CDR3 is built from 12 residues. The germline V and J ends were trimmed by 5 bases and 3 bases, with 6 bases remaining between them. CDR3 sequence reads: CASSRQTDTQYF. In nucleotides, the CDR3 is TGTGCCAGCAGTCGTCAGACAGATACGCAGTATTTT.

Only a few counts were recorded for this clone. V and J are TRBV30 and TRBJ1-1, with D maybe TRBD1 (5 bases). The CDR3 is made up of 13 amino acids. V gave up 4 bases and J gave up 1 base, with 10 bases separating them. In germline, CDR1 is GTSNPN, CDR2 SVGIG (reference sequence). In DNA, the CDR3 is TGTGCCTGGATGGACAAACGGAACACTGAAGCTTTCTTT. Translated, it gives CAWMDKRNTEAFF.

This chain links TRBV6-5 with TRBJ2-7; D call uncertain. Looked up from germline, CDR1 is MNHEY and CDR2 is SVGAGI. This CDR3 region has 16 residues. V was cut by 4 bases and J by 0 bases, with 16 bases left in between. The CDR3 bases are TGTGCCAGCAGTTTACGTCACCTTGCGAGCTCCTACGAGCAGTACTTC. Translating gives CASSLRHLASSYEQYF.

The chain joins TRBV19 to TRBJ2-3; D gene uncertain. Between the trimmed V and J ends, which lost 5 bases and 2 bases, there was a span of 14 bases. The CDR3 covers 15 residues. CDR1 LNHDA and CDR2 SQIVND come from the germline V gene (reference sequence). CDR3 residues: CASSFAEGNTDTQYF. CDR3 DNA: TGTGCCAGTAGTTTTGCGGAAGGGAACACAGATACGCAGTATTTT.

This clone turned up a few times. The genes are TRBV19 and TRBJ2-2, with D perhaps TRBD1 (6 bases). V was trimmed by 0 bases and J by 5 bases, leaving 10 bases between them. This CDR3 is 15 amino acids long. Germline V gene sequence: CDR1 LNHDA, CDR2 SQIVND (reference sequence). The CDR3 region has the DNA TGTGCCAGTAGTATAGAGAACAGGGTAACCGGGGAGCTGTTTTTT. This translates into CASSIENRVTGELFF.

This clone was found a few times. This chain links TRBV5-4 with TRBJ2-1; 7 nucleotides line up with TRBD1. The CDR3 is 14 residues long. Germline loops: CDR1 SGHNT, CDR2 YYREEE (reference sequence). V lost 4 bases, J lost 6 bases, and 7 bases stayed unmatched. CDR3 sequence (DNA): TGTGCCAGCAGCAGGTCACAGGGGATCAATGAGCAGTTCTTC. Translating gives CASSRSQGINEQFF.

V is TRBV4-3 and J is TRBJ2-1; 10 bases map to TRBD2. J was trimmed by 6 bases and V by 0 bases; bases with no gene match: 11. Germline V gene lookup returns CDR1 LGHNA and CDR2 YSLEER. The CDR3 has 18 residues. In nucleotides, the CDR3 is TGCGCCAGCAGCCAAGAAAGGTGGGAGAGCGGGAGGGCCAATGAGCAGTTCTTC. Amino acids: CASSQERWESGRANEQFF.

The chain employs TRBV7-2 and TRBJ2-7; 9 nucleotides align to TRBD2. CDR3 length equals 16 residues. V was clipped by 5 bases and J by 0 bases; unmatched bases: 8. The germline V gene has CDR1 SGHTA and CDR2 FQGNSA. CDR3 nucleotides: TGTGCCAGCAGCCTACAGACTAGCGGTGCCTCCTACGAGCAGTACTTC. Its protein product is CASSLQTSGASYEQYF.

The V and J genes are TRBV2 and TRBJ1-5; the D is unclear. The CDR3 runs to 12 residues. CDR1 and CDR2 (germline): SNHLY, FYNNEI. V was clipped by 6 bases and J by 7 bases, with 10 bases between them. As DNA, the CDR3 is TGTGCCAGCAGCGTCCTCGGCCAGCCCCAGCATTTT. Translating gives CASSVLGQPQHF. The full variable domain, in which reference TRBV2 and TRBJ1-5 provide the parts outside the CDR3, is EPEVTQTPSHQVTQMGQEVILRCVPISNHLYFYWYRQILGQKVEFLVSFYNNEISEKSEIFDDQFSVERPDGSNFTLKIRSTKLEDSAMYFCASSVLGQPQHFGDGTRLSIL.